This paragraph reports one T cell receptor beta chain. Trimming stripped 4 bases from V and 8 bases from J, with 7 bases between. CDR1 SGHKS and CDR2 YYEKEE come from the germline V gene (reference sequence). This CDR3 has 11 amino acids. This entry belongs to a study of blood T cell repertoires in COVID-19. About the research overall: The study drew acute and convalescent COVID-19 samples from the United States, Italy and Spain. PBMCs, B-cell-depleted T cells, or T cells provided the cDNA or gDNA that made up the material.

Study processing details: The authors estimated nucleated cell counts from reference gene primer amplification. The method was immunoSEQ multiplex PCR; TCRdb's version includes in-frame clones alone and lacks a portion of them. V and J calls and clone size follow that table, whereas D and trimming were derived from the DNA. The sample holds about 120,000 clones, 60% to 85% seen once. The rearrangement links TRBV5-5 to TRBJ2-1; D might be TRBD2 (6 bases). This receptor was taken from a man aged 65-85 years with acute or convalescent COVID-19. Sequencing used peripheral blood. The DNA of the CDR3 is TGTGCCAGCAGCGGGGACTATGAGCAGTTCTTC. It encodes CASSGDYEQFF.